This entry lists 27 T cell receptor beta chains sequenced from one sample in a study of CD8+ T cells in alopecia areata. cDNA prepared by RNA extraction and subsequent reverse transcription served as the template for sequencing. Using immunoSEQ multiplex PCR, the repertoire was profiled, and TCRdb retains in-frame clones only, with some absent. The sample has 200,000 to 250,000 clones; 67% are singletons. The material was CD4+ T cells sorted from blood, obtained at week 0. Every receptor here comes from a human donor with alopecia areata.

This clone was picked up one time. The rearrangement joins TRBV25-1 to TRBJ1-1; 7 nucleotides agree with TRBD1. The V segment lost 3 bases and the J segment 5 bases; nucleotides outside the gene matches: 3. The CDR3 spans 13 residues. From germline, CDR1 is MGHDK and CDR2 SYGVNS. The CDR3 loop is CASSERGRTEAFF. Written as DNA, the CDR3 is TGTGCCAGCAGTGAGAGGGGGCGGACTGAAGCTTTCTTT.

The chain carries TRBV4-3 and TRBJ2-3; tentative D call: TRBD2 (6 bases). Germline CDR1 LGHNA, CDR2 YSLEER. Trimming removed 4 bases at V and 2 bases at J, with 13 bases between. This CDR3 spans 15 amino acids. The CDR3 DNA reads TGCGCCAGCAGCCGCATGCTAGCGTCCACAGATACGCAGTATTTT. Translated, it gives CASSRMLASTDTQYF.

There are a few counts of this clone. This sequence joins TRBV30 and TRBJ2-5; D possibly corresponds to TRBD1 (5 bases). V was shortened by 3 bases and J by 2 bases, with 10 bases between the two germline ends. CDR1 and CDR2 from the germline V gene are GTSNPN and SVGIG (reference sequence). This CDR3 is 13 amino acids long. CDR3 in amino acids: CAWSRSGQETQYF. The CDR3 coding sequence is TGTGCCTGGAGCAGATCAGGGCAAGAGACCCAGTACTTC.

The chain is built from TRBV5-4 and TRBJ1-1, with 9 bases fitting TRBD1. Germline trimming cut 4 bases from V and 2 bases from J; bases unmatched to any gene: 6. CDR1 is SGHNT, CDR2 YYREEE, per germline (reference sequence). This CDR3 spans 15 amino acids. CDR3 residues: CASSTRDRVNTEAFF. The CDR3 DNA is TGTGCCAGCAGCACCCGGGACAGGGTTAACACTGAAGCTTTCTTT.

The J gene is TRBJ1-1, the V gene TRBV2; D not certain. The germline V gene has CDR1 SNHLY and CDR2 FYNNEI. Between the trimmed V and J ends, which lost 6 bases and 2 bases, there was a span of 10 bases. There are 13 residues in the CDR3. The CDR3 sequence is CASRGDINTEAFF. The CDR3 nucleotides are TGTGCCAGCAGGGGTGACATTAACACTGAAGCTTTCTTT.

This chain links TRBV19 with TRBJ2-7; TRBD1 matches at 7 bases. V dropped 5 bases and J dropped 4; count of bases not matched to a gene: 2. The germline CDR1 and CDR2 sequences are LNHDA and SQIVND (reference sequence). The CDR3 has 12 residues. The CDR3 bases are TGTGCCAGTAGTTCAGGGGGATACGAGCAGTACTTC. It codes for CASSSGGYEQYF.

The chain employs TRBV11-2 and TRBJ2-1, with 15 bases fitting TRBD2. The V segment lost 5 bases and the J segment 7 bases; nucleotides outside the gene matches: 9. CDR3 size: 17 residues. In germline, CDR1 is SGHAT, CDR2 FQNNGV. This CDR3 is CASSPGLAGGIGNEQFF. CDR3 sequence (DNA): TGTGCCAGCAGCCCCGGACTAGCGGGGGGGATTGGGAATGAGCAGTTCTTC.

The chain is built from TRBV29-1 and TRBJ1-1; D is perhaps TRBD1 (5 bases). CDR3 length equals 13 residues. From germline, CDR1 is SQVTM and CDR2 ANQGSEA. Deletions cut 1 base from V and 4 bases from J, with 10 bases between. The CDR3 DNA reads TGCAGCGTTGAAGTGGGGGTAGCCACTGAAGCTTTCTTT. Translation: CSVEVGVATEAFF.

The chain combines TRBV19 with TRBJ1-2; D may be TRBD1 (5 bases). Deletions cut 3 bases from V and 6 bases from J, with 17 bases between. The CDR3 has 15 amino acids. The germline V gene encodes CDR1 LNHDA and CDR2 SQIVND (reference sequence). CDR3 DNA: TGTGCCAGTAGTATCCGGAATCGGGGGGACCATGGCTACACCTTC. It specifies CASSIRNRGDHGYTF.

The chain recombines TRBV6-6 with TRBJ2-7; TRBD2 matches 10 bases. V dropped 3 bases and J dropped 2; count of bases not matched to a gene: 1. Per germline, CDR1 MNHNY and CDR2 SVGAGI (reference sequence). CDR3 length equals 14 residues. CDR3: CASSYGTSAYEQYF. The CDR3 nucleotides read TGTGCCAGCAGTTATGGGACTAGCGCCTACGAGCAGTACTTC.

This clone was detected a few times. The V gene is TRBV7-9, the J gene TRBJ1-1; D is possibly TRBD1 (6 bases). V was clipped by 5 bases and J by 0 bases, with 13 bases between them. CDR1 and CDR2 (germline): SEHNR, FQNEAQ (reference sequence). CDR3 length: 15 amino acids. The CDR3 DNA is TGTGCCAGCAGCCCCGGGGGACACCTGAACACTGAAGCTTTCTTT. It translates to CASSPGGHLNTEAFF.

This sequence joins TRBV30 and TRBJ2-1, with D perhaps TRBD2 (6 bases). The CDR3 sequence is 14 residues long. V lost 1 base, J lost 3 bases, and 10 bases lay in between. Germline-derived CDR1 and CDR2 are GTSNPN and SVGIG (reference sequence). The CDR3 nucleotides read TGTGCCTGGAGTGGGGTTAGCGGCTACAATGAGCAGTTCTTC. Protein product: CAWSGVSGYNEQFF.

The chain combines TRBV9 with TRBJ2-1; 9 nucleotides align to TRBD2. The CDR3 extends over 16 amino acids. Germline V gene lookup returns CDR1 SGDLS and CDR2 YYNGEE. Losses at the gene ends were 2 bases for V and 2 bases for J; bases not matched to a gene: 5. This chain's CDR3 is CASSVLAGETYNEQFF. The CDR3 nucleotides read TGTGCCAGCAGCGTTTTAGCGGGGGAAACCTACAATGAGCAGTTCTTC.

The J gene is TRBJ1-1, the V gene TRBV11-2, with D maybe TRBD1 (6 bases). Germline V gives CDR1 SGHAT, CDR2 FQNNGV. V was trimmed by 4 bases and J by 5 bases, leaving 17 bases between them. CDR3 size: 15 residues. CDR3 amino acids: CASSSTTGRRTEAFF. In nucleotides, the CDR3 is TGTGCCAGCAGCTCGACGACAGGACGACGAACTGAAGCTTTCTTT.

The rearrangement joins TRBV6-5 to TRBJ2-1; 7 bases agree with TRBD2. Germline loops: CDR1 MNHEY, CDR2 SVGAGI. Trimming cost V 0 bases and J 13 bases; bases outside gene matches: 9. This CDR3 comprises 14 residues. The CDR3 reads CASSYSGRGVGQFF. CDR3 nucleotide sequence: TGTGCCAGCAGTTACTCGGGACGGGGGGTTGGTCAGTTCTTC.

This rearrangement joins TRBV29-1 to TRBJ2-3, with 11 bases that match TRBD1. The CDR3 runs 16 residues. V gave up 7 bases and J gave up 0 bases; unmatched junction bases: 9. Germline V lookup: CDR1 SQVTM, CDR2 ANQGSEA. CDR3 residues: CSGRGDRGISTDTQYF. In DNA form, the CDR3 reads TGCAGCGGGAGAGGGGACAGGGGGATAAGCACAGATACGCAGTATTTT.

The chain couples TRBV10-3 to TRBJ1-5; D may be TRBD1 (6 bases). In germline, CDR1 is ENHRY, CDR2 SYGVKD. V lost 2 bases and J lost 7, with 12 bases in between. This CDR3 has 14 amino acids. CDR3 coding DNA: TGTGCCATCAGTGAGGACAGGTCAAAGCAGCCCCAGCATTTT. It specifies CAISEDRSKQPQHF.

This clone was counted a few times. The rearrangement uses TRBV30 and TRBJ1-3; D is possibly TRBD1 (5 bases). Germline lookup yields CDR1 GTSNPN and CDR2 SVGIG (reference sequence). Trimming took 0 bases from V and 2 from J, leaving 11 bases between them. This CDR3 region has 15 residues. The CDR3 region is CAWSVPGGPGNTIYF. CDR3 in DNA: TGTGCCTGGAGTGTACCGGGGGGTCCTGGAAACACCATATATTTT. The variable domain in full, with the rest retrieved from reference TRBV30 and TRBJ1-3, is SQTIHQWPATLVQPVGSPLSLECTVEGTSNPNLYWYRQAAGRGLQLLFYSVGIGQISSEVPQNLSASRPQDRQFILSSKKLLLSDSGFYLCAWSVPGGPGNTIYFGEGSWLTVV.

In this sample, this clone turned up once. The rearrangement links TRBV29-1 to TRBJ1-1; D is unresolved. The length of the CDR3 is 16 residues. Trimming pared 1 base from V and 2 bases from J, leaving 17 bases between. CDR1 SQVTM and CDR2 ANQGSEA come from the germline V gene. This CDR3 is CSVEAQRVSGNTEAFF. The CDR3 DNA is TGCAGCGTTGAAGCCCAACGAGTATCTGGAAACACTGAAGCTTTCTTT.

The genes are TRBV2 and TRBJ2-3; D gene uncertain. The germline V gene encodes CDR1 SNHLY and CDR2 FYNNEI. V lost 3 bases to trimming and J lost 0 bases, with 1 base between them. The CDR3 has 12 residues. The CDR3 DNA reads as TGTGCCAGCAGTGAGAGCACAGATACGCAGTATTTT. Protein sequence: CASSESTDTQYF. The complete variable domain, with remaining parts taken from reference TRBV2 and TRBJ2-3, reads EPEVTQTPSHQVTQMGQEVILRCVPISNHLYFYWYRQILGQKVEFLVSFYNNEISEKSEIFDDQFSVERPDGSNFTLKIRSTKLEDSAMYFCASSESTDTQYFGPGTRLTVL.

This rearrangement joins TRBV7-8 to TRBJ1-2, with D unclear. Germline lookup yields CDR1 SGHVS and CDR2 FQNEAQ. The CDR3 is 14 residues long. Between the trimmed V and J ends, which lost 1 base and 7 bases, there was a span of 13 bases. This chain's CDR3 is CASSLEEGRGGYTF. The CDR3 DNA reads TGTGCCAGCAGCTTAGAGGAGGGCCGGGGTGGCTACACCTTC.

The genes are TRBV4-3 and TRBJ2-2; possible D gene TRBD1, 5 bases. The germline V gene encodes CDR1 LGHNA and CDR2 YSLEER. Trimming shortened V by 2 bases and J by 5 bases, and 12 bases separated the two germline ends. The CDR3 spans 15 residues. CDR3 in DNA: TGCGCCAGCAGCCAAAGGCCCAAGGGGACCGGGGAGCTGTTTTTT. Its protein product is CASSQRPKGTGELFF.

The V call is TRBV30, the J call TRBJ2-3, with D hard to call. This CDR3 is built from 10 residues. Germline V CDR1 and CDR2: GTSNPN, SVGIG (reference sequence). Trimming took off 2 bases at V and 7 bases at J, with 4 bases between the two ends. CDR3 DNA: TGTGCCTGGAGTTCGAATACGCAGTATTTT. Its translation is CAWSSNTQYF. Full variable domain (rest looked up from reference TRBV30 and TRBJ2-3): SQTIHQWPATLVQPVGSPLSLECTVEGTSNPNLYWYRQAAGRGLQLLFYSVGIGQISSEVPQNLSASRPQDRQFILSSKKLLLSDSGFYLCAWSSNTQYFGPGTRLTVL.

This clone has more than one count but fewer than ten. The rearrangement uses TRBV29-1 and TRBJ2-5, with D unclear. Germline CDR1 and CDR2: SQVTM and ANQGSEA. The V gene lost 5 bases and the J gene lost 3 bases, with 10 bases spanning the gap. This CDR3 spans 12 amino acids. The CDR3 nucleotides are TGCAGCGTTCGAAGGGCGGAAGAGACCCAGTACTTC. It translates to CSVRRAEETQYF.

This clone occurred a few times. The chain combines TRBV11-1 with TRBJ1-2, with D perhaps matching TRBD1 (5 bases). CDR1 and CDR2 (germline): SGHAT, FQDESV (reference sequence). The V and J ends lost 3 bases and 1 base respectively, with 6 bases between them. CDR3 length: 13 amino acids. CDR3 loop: CASSLGGNYGYTF. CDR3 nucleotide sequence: TGTGCCAGCAGCTTGGGGGGTAACTATGGCTACACCTTC.

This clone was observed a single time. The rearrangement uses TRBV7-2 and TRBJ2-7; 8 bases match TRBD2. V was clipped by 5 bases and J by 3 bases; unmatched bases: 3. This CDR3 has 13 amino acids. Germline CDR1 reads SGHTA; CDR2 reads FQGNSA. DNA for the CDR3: TGTGCCAGCAGCCCCGGGACTAGCTACGAGCAGTACTTC. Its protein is CASSPGTSYEQYF.

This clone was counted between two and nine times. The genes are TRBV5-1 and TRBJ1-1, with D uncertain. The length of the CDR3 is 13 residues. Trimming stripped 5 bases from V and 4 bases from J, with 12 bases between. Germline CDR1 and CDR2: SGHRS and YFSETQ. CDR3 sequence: CASSFKDGTEAFF. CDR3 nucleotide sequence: TGCGCCAGCAGTTTCAAGGACGGCACTGAAGCTTTCTTT. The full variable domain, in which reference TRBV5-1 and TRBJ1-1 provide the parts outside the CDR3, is KAGVTQTPRYLIKTRGQQVTLSCSPISGHRSVSWYQQTPGQGLQFLFEYFSETQRNKGNFPGRFSGRQFSNSRSEMNVSTLELGDSALYLCASSFKDGTEAFFGQGTRLTVV.